The 3 T cell receptor beta chains listed next were all sequenced from one sample in a study of cytomegalovirus exposure and HLA in healthy donors. 60 Vbeta and 13 Jbeta primers were used in PCR. Only in-frame clones appear in the TCRdb table, and some are missing; sequencing was by immunoSEQ multiplex PCR. The sample consists of 150,000 to 200,000 clones, 68% of them appearing once. Sequencing was carried out using PBMCs. Receptors were obtained from a man aged 45 to 65 in good health and CMV-seronegative.

This chain uses TRBV10-3 with TRBJ2-7, with 8 bases matching TRBD1. Germline-derived CDR1 and CDR2 are ENHRY and SYGVKD. The CDR3 extends over 12 amino acids. Trimming at V came to 6 bases and at J to 4 bases, leaving 2 bases not matched to a gene. The CDR3 coding sequence is TGTGCCATCAGCCAGGGGGCTTACGAGCAGTACTTC. Encoded protein: CAISQGAYEQYF.

The J gene is TRBJ1-2, the V gene TRBV6-5; tentative D call: TRBD1 (6 bases). Germline V gene lookup returns CDR1 MNHEY and CDR2 SVGAGI. The CDR3 length is 13 residues. With 6 bases removed from V and 8 bases from J, the gap between germline ends came to 16 bases. The CDR3 region is CASSRKGQSGYTF. As DNA, the CDR3 is TGTGCCAGCAGCCGAAAAGGACAGAGCGGCTACACCTTC.

V and J are TRBV29-1 and TRBJ1-1; TRBD1 matches at 11 bases. The germline V gene encodes CDR1 SQVTM and CDR2 ANQGSEA. The CDR3 is 13 amino acids. V shed 6 bases and J 4 bases; nucleotides not matched to a gene: 4. The CDR3 DNA follows: TGCAGCGTAGAGGACAGGGGGCTCACTGAAGCTTTCTTT. Translating it yields CSVEDRGLTEAFF.